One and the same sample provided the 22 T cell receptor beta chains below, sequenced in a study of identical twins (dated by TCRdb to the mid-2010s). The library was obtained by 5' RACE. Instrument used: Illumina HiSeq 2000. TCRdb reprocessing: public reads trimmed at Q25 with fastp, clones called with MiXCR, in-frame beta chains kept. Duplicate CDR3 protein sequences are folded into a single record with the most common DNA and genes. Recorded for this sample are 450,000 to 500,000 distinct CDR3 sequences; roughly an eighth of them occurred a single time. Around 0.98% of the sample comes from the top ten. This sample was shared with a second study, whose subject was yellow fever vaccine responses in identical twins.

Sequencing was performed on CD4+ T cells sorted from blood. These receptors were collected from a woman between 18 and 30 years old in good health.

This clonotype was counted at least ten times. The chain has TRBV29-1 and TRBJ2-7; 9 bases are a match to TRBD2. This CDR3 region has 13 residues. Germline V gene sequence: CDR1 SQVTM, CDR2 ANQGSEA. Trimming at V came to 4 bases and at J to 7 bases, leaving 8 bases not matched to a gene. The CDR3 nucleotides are TGCAGCGTTGGGCTAGCGGGAACTCGAGAGCAGTACTTC. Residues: CSVGLAGTREQYF.

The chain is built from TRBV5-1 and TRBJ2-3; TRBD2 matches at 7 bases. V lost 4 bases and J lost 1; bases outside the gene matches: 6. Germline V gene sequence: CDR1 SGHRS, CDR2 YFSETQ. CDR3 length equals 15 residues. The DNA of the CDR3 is TGCGCCAGCAGCATCAGCGGGGCACGCACAGATACGCAGTATTTT. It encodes CASSISGARTDTQYF.

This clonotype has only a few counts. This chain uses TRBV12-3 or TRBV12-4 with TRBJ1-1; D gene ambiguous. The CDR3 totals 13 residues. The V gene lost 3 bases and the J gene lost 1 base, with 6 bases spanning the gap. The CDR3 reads CASSFSTNTEAFF. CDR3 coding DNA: TGTGCCAGCAGTTTTTCTACGAACACTGAAGCTTTCTTT.

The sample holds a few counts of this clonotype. CDR3 in DNA: TGCAGCGTTGTTCTCACTCCAGCAACTAATGAAAAACTGTTTTTT. This gives the protein CSVVLTPATNEKLFF. This chain links TRBV29-1 with TRBJ1-4; D remains unclear. Trimming removed 4 bases from V and 0 bases from J, with 12 bases in between. The CDR3 totals 15 residues. Germline CDR1 SQVTM, CDR2 ANQGSEA.

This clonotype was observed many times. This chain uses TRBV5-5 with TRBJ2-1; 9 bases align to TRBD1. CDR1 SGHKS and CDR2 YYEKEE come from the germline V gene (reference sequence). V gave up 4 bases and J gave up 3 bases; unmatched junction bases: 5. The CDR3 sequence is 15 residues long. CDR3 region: CASSRGQGDYNEQFF. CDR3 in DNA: TGTGCCAGCAGCAGGGGACAGGGAGACTACAATGAGCAGTTCTTC.

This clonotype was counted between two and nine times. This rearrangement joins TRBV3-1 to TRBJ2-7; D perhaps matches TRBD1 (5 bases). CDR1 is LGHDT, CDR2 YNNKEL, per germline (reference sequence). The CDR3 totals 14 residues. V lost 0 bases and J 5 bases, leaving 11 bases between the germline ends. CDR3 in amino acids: CASSQDVRGHEQYF. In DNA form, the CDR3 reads TGTGCCAGCAGCCAAGATGTTAGGGGCCACGAGCAGTACTTC.

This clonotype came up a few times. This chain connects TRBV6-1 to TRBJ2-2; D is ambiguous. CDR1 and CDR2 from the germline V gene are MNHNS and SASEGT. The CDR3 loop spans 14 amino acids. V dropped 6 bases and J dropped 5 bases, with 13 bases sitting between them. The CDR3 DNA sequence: TGTGCCAGCAGAAGGGTGGGGATTACCGGGGAGCTGTTTTTT. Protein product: CASRRVGITGELFF.

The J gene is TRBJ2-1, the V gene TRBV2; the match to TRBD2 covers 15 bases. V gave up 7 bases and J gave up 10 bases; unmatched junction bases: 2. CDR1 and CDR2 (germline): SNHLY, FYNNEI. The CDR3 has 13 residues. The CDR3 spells CASKGTSGGEQFF. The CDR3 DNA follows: TGTGCCAGCAAAGGGACTAGCGGGGGGGAGCAGTTCTTC.

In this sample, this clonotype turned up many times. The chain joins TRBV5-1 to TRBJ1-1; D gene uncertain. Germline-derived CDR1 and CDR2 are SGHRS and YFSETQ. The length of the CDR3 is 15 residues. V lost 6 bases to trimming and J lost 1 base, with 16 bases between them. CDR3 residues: CASTGSTIENTEAFF. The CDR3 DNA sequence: TGCGCCAGCACAGGATCTACTATCGAGAACACTGAAGCTTTCTTT.

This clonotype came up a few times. The CDR3 nucleotides read TGTGCCAGCTCACGGACTAGCGACGAGCAGTACTTC. Protein: CASSRTSDEQYF. The chain uses TRBV18 and TRBJ2-7; 9 nucleotides line up with TRBD2. Losses at the gene ends were 4 bases for V and 5 bases for J; bases not matched to a gene: 0. CDR1 is KGHSH, CDR2 LQKENI, per germline. There are 12 residues in the CDR3.

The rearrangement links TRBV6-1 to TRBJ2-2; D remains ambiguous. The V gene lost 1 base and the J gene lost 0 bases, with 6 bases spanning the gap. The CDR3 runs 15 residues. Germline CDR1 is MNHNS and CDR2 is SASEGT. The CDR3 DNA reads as TGTGCCAGCAGTGAAGGCAGGCCGAACACCGGGGAGCTGTTTTTT. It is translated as CASSEGRPNTGELFF.

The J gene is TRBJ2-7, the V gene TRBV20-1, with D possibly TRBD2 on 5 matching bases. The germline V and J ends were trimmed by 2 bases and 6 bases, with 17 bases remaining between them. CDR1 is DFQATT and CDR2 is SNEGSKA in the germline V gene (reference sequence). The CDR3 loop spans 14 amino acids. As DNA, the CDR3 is TGCAGTGCTAGACCCCTCAGTACTAGAGGCGAGCAGTACTTC. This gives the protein CSARPLSTRGEQYF.

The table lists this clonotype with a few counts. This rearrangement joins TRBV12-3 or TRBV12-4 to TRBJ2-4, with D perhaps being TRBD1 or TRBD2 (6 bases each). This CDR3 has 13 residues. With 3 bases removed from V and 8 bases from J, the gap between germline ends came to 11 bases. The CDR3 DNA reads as TGTGCCAGCAGTTTGGGTAGGGGGGACATTCAGTACTTC. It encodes CASSLGRGDIQYF.

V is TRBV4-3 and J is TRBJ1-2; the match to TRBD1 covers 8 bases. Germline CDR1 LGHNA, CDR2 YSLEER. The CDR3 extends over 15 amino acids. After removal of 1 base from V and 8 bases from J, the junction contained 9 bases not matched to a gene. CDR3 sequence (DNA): TGCGCCAGCAGCCAAGGCGGACAGGGAGCTTGGGGCTACACCTTC. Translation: CASSQGGQGAWGYTF.

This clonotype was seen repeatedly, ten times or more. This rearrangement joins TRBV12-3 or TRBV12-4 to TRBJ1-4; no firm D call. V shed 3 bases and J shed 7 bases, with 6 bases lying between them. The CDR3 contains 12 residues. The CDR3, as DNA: TGTGCCAGCAGTTTGGCGGGTGAAAAACTGTTTTTT. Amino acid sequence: CASSLAGEKLFF.

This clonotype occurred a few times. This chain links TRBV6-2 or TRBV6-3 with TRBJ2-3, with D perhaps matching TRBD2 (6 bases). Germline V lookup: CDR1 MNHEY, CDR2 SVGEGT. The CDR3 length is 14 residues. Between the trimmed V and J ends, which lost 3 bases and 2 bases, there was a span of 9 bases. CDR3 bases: TGTGCCAGCAGTTATGGCGGGATCACAGATACGCAGTATTTT. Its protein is CASSYGGITDTQYF.

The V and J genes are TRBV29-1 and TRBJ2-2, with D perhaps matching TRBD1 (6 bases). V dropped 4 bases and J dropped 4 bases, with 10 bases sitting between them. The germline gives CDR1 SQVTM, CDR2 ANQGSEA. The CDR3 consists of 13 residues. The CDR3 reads CSVARGGTGELFF. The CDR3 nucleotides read TGCAGCGTTGCCAGGGGTGGCACCGGGGAGCTGTTTTTT.

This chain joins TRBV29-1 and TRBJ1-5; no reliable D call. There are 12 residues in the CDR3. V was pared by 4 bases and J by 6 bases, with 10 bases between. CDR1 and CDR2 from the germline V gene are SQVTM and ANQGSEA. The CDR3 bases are TGCAGCGTTGGAGCGGGAAGTCAGCCCCAGCATTTT. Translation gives CSVGAGSQPQHF.

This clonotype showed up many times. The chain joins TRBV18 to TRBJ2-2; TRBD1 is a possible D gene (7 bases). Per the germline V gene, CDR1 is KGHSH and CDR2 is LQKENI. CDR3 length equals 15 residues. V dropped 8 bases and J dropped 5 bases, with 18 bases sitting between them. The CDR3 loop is CASSPRDSGTGELFF. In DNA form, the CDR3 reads TGTGCCAGCAGTCCCCGGGACAGCGGGACCGGGGAGCTGTTTTTT.

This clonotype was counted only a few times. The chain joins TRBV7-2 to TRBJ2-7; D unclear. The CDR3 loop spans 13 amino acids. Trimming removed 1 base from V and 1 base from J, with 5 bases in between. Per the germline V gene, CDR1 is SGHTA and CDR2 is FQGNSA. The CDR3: CASSLVQSYEQYF. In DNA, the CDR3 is TGTGCCAGCAGCTTAGTACAGTCCTACGAGCAGTACTTC.

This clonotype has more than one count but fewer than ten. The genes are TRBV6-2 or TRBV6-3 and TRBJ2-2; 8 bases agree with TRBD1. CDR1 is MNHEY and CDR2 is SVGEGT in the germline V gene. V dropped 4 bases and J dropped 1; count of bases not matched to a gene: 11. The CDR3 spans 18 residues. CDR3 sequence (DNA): TGTGCCAGCAGTTTCATCCTCGGACAGGGTATGAACACCGGGGAGCTGTTTTTT. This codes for CASSFILGQGMNTGELFF.

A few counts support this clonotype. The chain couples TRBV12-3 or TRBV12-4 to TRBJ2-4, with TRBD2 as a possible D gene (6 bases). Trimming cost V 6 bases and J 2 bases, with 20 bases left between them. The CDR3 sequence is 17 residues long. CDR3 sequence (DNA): TGTGCCAGCAGGCCTTCGGACGGGGGTTTAACCAAAAACATTCAGTACTTC. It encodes CASRPSDGGLTKNIQYF.